This T cell receptor beta chain was sequenced during a study of CD8 T cells in ankylosing spondylitis. This clonotype occurred many times. As yet, its antigen is unknown. Germline-derived CDR1 and CDR2 are ENHRY and SYGVKD. The CDR3 has 16 residues. Trimming left V 0 bases short and J 1 base short, with 13 bases between. A quantitative 5'-RACE method, one with molecular barcodes, was used to make TCR beta libraries. TCRdb recomputed calls from the 5' RACE reads with MiXCR, one row per CDR3 protein. The sample holds some 250,000 distinct CDR3 sequences, approximately 9% seen once. Study results and limitations: Clones tied to disease were said to be significantly enriched in matched ankylosing spondylitis synovial fluid.

The sequencing sample was made of blood, either unsorted or a sorted T cell fraction (not recorded which). The source is a male donor with ankylosing spondylitis or in good health (not recorded which). The chain uses TRBV10-3 and TRBJ2-7; D is perhaps TRBD1 (6 bases). DNA for the CDR3: TGTGCCATCAGTGAGTCCGCCACAGGGATATCCTACGAGCAGTACTTC. The encoded protein is CAISESATGISYEQYF.